Detailed here is one TCR beta chain. Its antigen remains unknown. With 5 bases removed from V and 15 bases from J, the gap between germline ends came to 17 bases. This CDR3 contains 13 residues. The V gene's germline CDR1 is LNHNV and CDR2 YYDKDF (reference sequence). This entry is derived from a study of blood T cells in healthy people across ages. Study-wide points: Among long-lived donors, naive CD4+ cells were more numerous and diversity higher than in aged donors. TCR beta diversity correlated strongly with naive T cell percentage.

Then a second PCR, running about 6 to 12 cycles, was carried out with a sample-barcoded 5' primer and a J-beta primer mix. MiXCR, applied by TCRdb to the 5' RACE reads, yields one record per CDR3 protein. Of 1.5 million to 2 million distinct CDR3 sequences detected, roughly 32% appear once; the ten largest clones hold approximately 11%. Input material: blood. The chain recombines TRBV15 with TRBJ1-6; D is unclear. The source of this sequence is a woman in her twenties or thirties in good health. This CDR3 is CATSSTPGDDLHF. The CDR3 DNA is TGTGCCACCAGCTCGACGCCGGGAGACGACCTCCACTTT.